Shown below are 18 T cell receptor beta chains from a single sample sequenced in a study of blood T cell repertoires in COVID-19. Method: immunoSEQ multiplex PCR; TCRdb's copy keeps in-frame clones and lacks some. Here the sample spans 160,000 or so clones, roughly nine tenths being singletons. Material for sequencing was peripheral blood. These receptors were taken from a man in his sixties with acute or convalescent COVID-19.

The chain employs TRBV27 and TRBJ2-2; D is undetermined. Per germline, CDR1 MNHEY and CDR2 SMNVEV (reference sequence). This CDR3 has 16 residues. The V end lost 1 base, the J end lost 2 bases, and 11 bases lay between the germline ends. CDR3 residues: CASSLYARQNTGELFF. The CDR3 DNA sequence: TGTGCCAGCAGTTTATACGCCCGACAAAACACCGGGGAGCTGTTTTTT.

The rearrangement links TRBV2 to TRBJ1-1, with unresolved D. V was cut by 8 bases and J by 0 bases, with 16 bases left in between. In germline, CDR1 is SNHLY, CDR2 FYNNEI. The CDR3 covers 15 residues. In DNA form, the CDR3 reads TGTGCCAGCGGAACCCGAGCGCAATTGAACACTGAAGCTTTCTTT. Its protein is CASGTRAQLNTEAFF.

The chain joins TRBV19 to TRBJ1-3; no clear D gene. CDR1 LNHDA and CDR2 SQIVND come from the germline V gene (reference sequence). Trimming pared 4 bases from V and 2 bases from J, leaving 12 bases between. The CDR3 is 15 residues long. The DNA for the CDR3 is TGTGCCAGTAGTACGTTTGGAGGAGCTGGAAACACCATATATTTT. It encodes CASSTFGGAGNTIYF.

V gene TRBV5-1 combines with J gene TRBJ2-3; 12 positions agree with TRBD1. Germline lookup yields CDR1 SGHRS and CDR2 YFSETQ. Trimming took 2 bases from V and 5 from J; bases not matched to a gene: 6. This CDR3 region has 16 residues. The CDR3 nucleotides read TGCGCCAGCAGCTTCGGGGACAGGGGGCTAAGAGATACGCAGTATTTT. This gives the protein CASSFGDRGLRDTQYF.

The rearrangement uses TRBV30 and TRBJ1-1; 9 bases agree with TRBD1. Losses at the gene ends were 3 bases for V and 5 bases for J; bases not matched to a gene: 7. This CDR3 is built from 14 residues. Per the germline V gene, CDR1 is GTSNPN and CDR2 is SVGIG (reference sequence). The CDR3 spells CAWRADRGSTEAFF. The DNA of the CDR3 is TGTGCCTGGAGAGCGGACAGGGGTTCGACTGAAGCTTTCTTT. The full variable domain, completed using reference TRBV30 and TRBJ1-1, is SQTIHQWPATLVQPVGSPLSLECTVEGTSNPNLYWYRQAAGRGLQLLFYSVGIGQISSEVPQNLSASRPQDRQFILSSKKLLLSDSGFYLCAWRADRGSTEAFFGQGTRLTVV.

This chain connects TRBV11-2 to TRBJ1-5, with unresolved D. Germline-derived CDR1 and CDR2 are SGHAT and FQNNGV. Between the trimmed V and J ends, which lost 3 bases and 4 bases, there was a span of 7 bases. The CDR3 extends over 13 amino acids. The CDR3 loop is CASSFTRNQPQHF. In DNA, the CDR3 is TGTGCCAGCAGCTTTACAAGAAATCAGCCCCAGCATTTT.

V gene TRBV20-1 combines with J gene TRBJ2-7; tentative D call: TRBD1 (5 bases). The germline V gene encodes CDR1 DFQATT and CDR2 SNEGSKA (reference sequence). V gave up 3 bases and J gave up 4 bases, with 16 bases separating them. The CDR3 has 14 residues. CDR3 region: CSASPPHDSYEQYF. In DNA, the CDR3 is TGCAGTGCTAGTCCCCCCCACGACAGTTACGAGCAGTACTTC.

This sequence joins TRBV24-1 and TRBJ2-3; 8 bases align to TRBD1. J lost 1 base, V lost 3 bases, and 8 bases had no gene match. Germline CDR1 reads KGHDR; CDR2 reads SFDVKD. The CDR3 has 17 residues. CDR3 amino acids: CATSDGVSDRGTDTQYF. The CDR3 coding sequence is TGTGCCACCAGTGATGGGGTCTCGGACAGGGGCACAGATACGCAGTATTTT.

The chain uses TRBV6-5 and TRBJ2-7, with D perhaps matching TRBD1 (5 bases). Between the trimmed V and J ends, which lost 4 bases and 0 bases, there was a span of 10 bases. The CDR3 totals 14 residues. Germline CDR1 and CDR2: MNHEY and SVGAGI. The CDR3 spells CASSSGSLSYEQYF. The CDR3 coding sequence is TGTGCCAGCAGTTCAGGGTCCCTCTCCTACGAGCAGTACTTC.

V gene TRBV2 combines with J gene TRBJ1-4, with D perhaps matching TRBD1 (6 bases). V gave up 7 bases and J gave up 2 bases, with 11 bases separating them. The CDR3 is made up of 14 amino acids. The germline V gene has CDR1 SNHLY and CDR2 FYNNEI. The CDR3 DNA follows: TGTGCCAGCAAGTTGGGGGCCACTAATGAAAAACTGTTTTTT. Its translation: CASKLGATNEKLFF.

The chain is built from TRBV30 and TRBJ2-2, with a weak D call TRBD2 (5 bases). Trimming stripped 3 bases from V and 3 bases from J, with 17 bases between. From germline, CDR1 is GTSNPN and CDR2 SVGIG (reference sequence). The CDR3 extends over 16 amino acids. CDR3 amino acids: CAWRGLVLKDTGELFF. DNA for the CDR3: TGTGCCTGGAGAGGACTCGTCCTTAAAGACACCGGGGAGCTGTTTTTT. Supplemented by reference TRBV30 and TRBJ2-2, the full variable domain reads SQTIHQWPATLVQPVGSPLSLECTVEGTSNPNLYWYRQAAGRGLQLLFYSVGIGQISSEVPQNLSASRPQDRQFILSSKKLLLSDSGFYLCAWRGLVLKDTGELFFGEGSRLTVL.

The chain recombines TRBV10-3 with TRBJ2-3; possibly TRBD1 for D (5 bases). Germline V gives CDR1 ENHRY, CDR2 SYGVKD. Trimming took off 4 bases at V and 5 bases at J, with 10 bases between the two ends. CDR3 size: 13 residues. The CDR3 region has the DNA TGTGCCATCAGTGTCTCAGGGTTAGATACGCAGTATTTT. Translated, it gives CAISVSGLDTQYF.

The chain combines TRBV7-2 with TRBJ2-3; TRBD1 matches 9 bases. CDR3 length: 13 residues. CDR1 and CDR2 from the germline V gene are SGHTA and FQGNSA. Trimming at V came to 3 bases and at J to 6 bases, leaving 1 base not matched to a gene. CDR3: CASSFGQGDTQYF. As DNA, the CDR3 is TGTGCCAGCAGCTTTGGACAGGGGGATACGCAGTATTTT.

The rearrangement joins TRBV5-1 to TRBJ2-1; D is perhaps TRBD1 (6 bases). Germline lookup yields CDR1 SGHRS and CDR2 YFSETQ. This CDR3 spans 13 amino acids. Trimming stripped 4 bases from V and 9 bases from J, with 14 bases between. The CDR3 loop is CASSAQGSGEQFF. For the CDR3, the DNA is TGCGCCAGCAGCGCTCAGGGGAGCGGTGAGCAGTTCTTC.

The chain combines TRBV19 with TRBJ1-1; no definite D call. The V end lost 6 bases, the J end lost 1 base, and 9 bases lay between the germline ends. Germline V CDR1 and CDR2: LNHDA, SQIVND (reference sequence). This CDR3 is 13 amino acids long. CDR3: CASSEHRNTEAFF. As DNA, the CDR3 is TGTGCCAGTAGCGAACACCGGAACACTGAAGCTTTCTTT.

The V and J genes are TRBV30 and TRBJ2-1; D uncertain. The CDR3 is 13 amino acids. In germline, CDR1 is GTSNPN, CDR2 SVGIG (reference sequence). Trimming shortened V by 2 bases and J by 3 bases, and 8 bases separated the two germline ends. CDR3 nucleotide sequence: TGTGCCTGGAGTCTAACCCTCTACAATGAGCAGTTCTTC. As protein: CAWSLTLYNEQFF.

In this sample, this clone turned up once. This chain connects TRBV6-5 to TRBJ1-5; a possible D gene is TRBD1 (5 bases). This CDR3 has 15 residues. V was clipped by 5 bases and J by 0 bases, with 11 bases between them. CDR1 is MNHEY and CDR2 is SVGAGI in the germline V gene. This CDR3 reads CASSPRGNSNQPQHF. The DNA of the CDR3 is TGTGCCAGCAGTCCAAGGGGAAATAGCAATCAGCCCCAGCATTTT.

The rearrangement uses TRBV5-3 and TRBJ1-1; D gene unclear. TRBV5-3 is an ORF; its function is uncertain. The length of the CDR3 is 16 residues. V gave up 4 bases and J gave up 0 bases, with 16 bases separating them. The CDR3 DNA follows: TGTGCCAGAAGCGAGAAGTGGTTACCTATGAACACTGAAGCTTTCTTT. Protein: CARSEKWLPMNTEAFF.